The 5 T cell receptor beta chains below come from one sample, sequenced in a study of STAT5B mutations in CD4+ large granular lymphocyte leukemia (dated by TCRdb to the early 2020s). Libraries came from the immunoSEQ multiplex PCR assay. TCRdb's version of the immuneACCESS table is confined to in-frame rearrangements and falls short of the full clone set. An unresolved V gene accounts for under half of the shortfall where checked; the remainder is of unknown origin. This sample is represented by more than 30,000 clones; more than 55% of them were singletons. Clones ranked in the top ten supply 2.5% to 3% of the sample. Sequencing input: CD4+ T cells from blood buffy coats. The receptors shown here come from a human donor in good health.

This clone has more than one count but fewer than ten. The genes are TRBV4-1 and TRBJ1-5, with D hard to call. CDR3 length equals 14 residues. V shed 1 base and J shed 0 bases, with 4 bases lying between them. Germline V gene lookup returns CDR1 MGHRA and CDR2 YSYEKL. CDR3: CASSQGYSNQPQHF. CDR3 in DNA: TGCGCCAGCAGCCAAGGTTATAGCAATCAGCCCCAGCATTTT.

This sequence joins TRBV7-8 and TRBJ2-5; TRBD1 aligns across 9 bases. The germline gives CDR1 SGHVS, CDR2 FQNEAQ. V lost 2 bases to trimming and J lost 4 bases; unmatched junction nucleotides: 8. This CDR3 is built from 16 residues. CDR3 nucleotides: TGTGCCAGCAGCTTATGGCCCGGGACAGGGACAGAGACCCAGTACTTC. Encoded protein: CASSLWPGTGTETQYF.

The chain joins TRBV7-2 to TRBJ1-5, with a tentative D call TRBD1 (5 bases). This CDR3 contains 15 residues. Germline lookup yields CDR1 SGHTA and CDR2 FQGNSA. V was shortened by 4 bases and J by 4 bases, with 14 bases between the two germline ends. Here the CDR3 reads CASSSRDGTNQPQHF. CDR3 sequence (DNA): TGTGCCAGCAGCTCCCGGGACGGGACTAATCAGCCCCAGCATTTT.

This chain uses TRBV6-1 with TRBJ1-2; tentative D call: TRBD1 (5 bases). Looked up from germline, CDR1 is MNHNS and CDR2 is SASEGT. The germline V and J ends were trimmed by 10 bases and 8 bases, with 20 bases remaining between them. The CDR3 has 13 residues. CDR3 sequence: CAIANTWGGGYTF. In DNA, the CDR3 is TGTGCCATCGCAAATACCTGGGGCGGGGGCTACACCTTC.

Written as DNA, the CDR3 is TGTGCCAGCAGTCCGGACATTAACTATGGCTACACCTTC. Its protein is CASSPDINYGYTF. The rearrangement uses TRBV14 and TRBJ1-2; D might be TRBD1 (5 bases). The CDR3 covers 13 residues. From germline, CDR1 is SGHDN and CDR2 FVKESK. Trimming took 6 bases from V and 1 from J, leaving 9 bases between them.